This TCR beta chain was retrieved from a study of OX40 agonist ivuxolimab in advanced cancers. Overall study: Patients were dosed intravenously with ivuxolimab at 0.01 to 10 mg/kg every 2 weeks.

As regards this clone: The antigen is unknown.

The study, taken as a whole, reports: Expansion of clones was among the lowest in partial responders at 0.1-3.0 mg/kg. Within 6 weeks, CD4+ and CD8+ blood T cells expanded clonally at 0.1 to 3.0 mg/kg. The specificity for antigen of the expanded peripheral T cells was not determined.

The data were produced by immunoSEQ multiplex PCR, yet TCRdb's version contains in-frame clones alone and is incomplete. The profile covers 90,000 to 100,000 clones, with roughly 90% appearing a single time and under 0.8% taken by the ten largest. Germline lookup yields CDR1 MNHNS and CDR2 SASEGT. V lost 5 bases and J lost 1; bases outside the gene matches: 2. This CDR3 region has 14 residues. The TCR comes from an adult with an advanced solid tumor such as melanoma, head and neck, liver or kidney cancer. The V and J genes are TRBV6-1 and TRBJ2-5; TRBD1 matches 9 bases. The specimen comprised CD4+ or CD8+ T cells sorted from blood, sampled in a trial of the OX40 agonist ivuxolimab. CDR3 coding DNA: TGTGCCAGCAGTCGACAGGGGGGCCAAGAGACCCAGTACTTC. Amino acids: CASSRQGGQETQYF.